One sample yielded the 27 T cell receptor beta chains listed below, sequenced in a study of blood T cell repertoires in COVID-19 (dated by TCRdb to the early 2020s). Library method: the immunoSEQ multiplex PCR assay. This immuneACCESS table, as held by TCRdb, lists in-frame sequences with V and J called but not all clones. Of the missing ones, under half trace to an unresolved V gene in checked studies; the others have no known cause. For this sample there are approximately 230,000 clones; 70% to 90% appear just once. The top ten hold 3% to 3.5% of the sample. Sequencing used peripheral blood. The receptors here all came from a man aged 18 to 30 with active or convalescent COVID-19.

The chain employs TRBV4-1 and TRBJ2-2, with D possibly being TRBD1 (5 bases). CDR1 and CDR2 (germline): MGHRA, YSYEKL. Trimming stripped 0 bases from V and 7 bases from J, with 24 bases between. The CDR3 is made up of 19 amino acids. The DNA of the CDR3 is TGCGCCAGCAGCCAAGATCTAGTGCCGGTCGGCAGGACACTCGGGGAGCTGTTTTTT. Amino acid sequence: CASSQDLVPVGRTLGELFF.

The chain has TRBV7-8 and TRBJ1-4; D possibly corresponds to TRBD1 (6 bases). This CDR3 spans 15 amino acids. Germline V gene lookup returns CDR1 SGHVS and CDR2 FQNEAQ. The V end was cut by 1 base, the J end by 8 bases, with 14 bases between. The CDR3 DNA sequence: TGTGCCAGCAGCTTAGACGCAGGGGAGGGCGAAAAACTGTTTTTT. It encodes CASSLDAGEGEKLFF.

V and J are TRBV11-2 and TRBJ2-2; 7 nucleotides match TRBD1. The CDR3 length is 18 residues. V shed 2 bases, J shed 7 bases, and the junction held 16 bases outside the gene matches. Germline-derived CDR1 and CDR2 are SGHAT and FQNNGV. CDR3 in DNA: TGTGCCAGCAGCTTACGATACGTTACAGGGGAGAGGGGCGGGGAGCTGTTTTTT. Its protein product is CASSLRYVTGERGGELFF.

This chain connects TRBV2 to TRBJ1-2; the D is unclear. The CDR3 runs 11 residues. Germline loops: CDR1 SNHLY, CDR2 FYNNEI. Trimming took off 11 bases at V and 4 bases at J, with 11 bases between the two ends. CDR3 in DNA: TGTGCCGGCGGAGAGACCTATGGCTACACCTTC. It specifies CAGGETYGYTF. The full variable domain, completed using reference TRBV2 and TRBJ1-2, is EPEVTQTPSHQVTQMGQEVILRCVPISNHLYFYWYRQILGQKVEFLVSFYNNEISEKSEIFDDQFSVERPDGSNFTLKIRSTKLEDSAMYFCAGGETYGYTFGSGTRLTVV.

The rearrangement uses TRBV5-1 and TRBJ1-2; no definite D call. With 5 bases removed from V and 1 base from J, the gap between germline ends came to 9 bases. This CDR3 spans 13 amino acids. In germline, CDR1 is SGHRS, CDR2 YFSETQ. The CDR3 nucleotides are TGCGCCAGCAGAGTAGGAGTTAACTATGGCTACACCTTC. It specifies CASRVGVNYGYTF.

The chain combines TRBV5-1 with TRBJ2-2; tentative D call: TRBD2 (5 bases). The CDR3 runs 15 residues. CDR1 is SGHRS and CDR2 is YFSETQ in the germline V gene. V lost 4 bases and J lost 6, with 16 bases in between. CDR3 region: CASSTPRGLAGELFF. The CDR3 coding sequence is TGCGCCAGCAGCACCCCCCGGGGATTGGCCGGGGAGCTGTTTTTT.

This rearrangement joins TRBV2 to TRBJ1-1; 8 positions agree with TRBD1. The CDR3 has 14 residues. The trim removed 10 bases at V and 4 bases at J, leaving 11 bases unmatched. Germline assignment: CDR1 SNHLY and CDR2 FYNNEI. CDR3 sequence reads: CATRTGNAGTEAFF. As DNA, the CDR3 is TGTGCCACACGGACAGGGAACGCTGGCACTGAAGCTTTCTTT.

The CDR3 DNA reads TGTGCCAGCAGGGAGGGTTCAGATACGCAGTATTTT. Translation: CASREGSDTQYF. The rearrangement joins TRBV2 to TRBJ2-3; tentatively, D is TRBD2 (6 bases). This CDR3 spans 12 amino acids. Germline assignment: CDR1 SNHLY and CDR2 FYNNEI. The germline V and J ends were trimmed by 6 bases and 4 bases, with 8 bases remaining between them. The variable domain in full, completed from reference TRBV2 and TRBJ2-3, reads EPEVTQTPSHQVTQMGQEVILRCVPISNHLYFYWYRQILGQKVEFLVSFYNNEISEKSEIFDDQFSVERPDGSNFTLKIRSTKLEDSAMYFCASREGSDTQYFGPGTRLTVL.

This sequence joins TRBV4-1 and TRBJ2-7, with 9 bases that match TRBD2. The ends lost 3 bases at V and 3 bases at J; junction bases unmatched: 6. The CDR3 covers 15 residues. Germline CDR1 reads MGHRA; CDR2 reads YSYEKL. The CDR3 is CASSHERGDHYEQYF. Here the CDR3 DNA reads TGCGCCAGCAGCCATGAGCGGGGGGATCACTACGAGCAGTACTTC.

The CDR3 sequence: CASSSLRRSYGYTF. CDR3 in DNA: TGTGCCAGCAGCTCTCTTAGGCGGAGCTATGGCTACACCTTC. The V gene is TRBV7-3, the J gene TRBJ1-2; D is unclear. The CDR3 is made up of 14 amino acids. Per the germline V gene, CDR1 is SGHTA and CDR2 is FQGTGA. The V end lost 4 bases, the J end lost 4 bases, and 13 bases lay between the germline ends.

This clone was counted a single time. The chain employs TRBV5-4 and TRBJ1-4; D ambiguous. Trimming removed 1 base at V and 6 bases at J, with 10 bases between. The germline gives CDR1 SGHNT, CDR2 YYREEE (reference sequence). This CDR3 has 14 residues. The CDR3 here is CASSLPGRDEKLFF. The CDR3 DNA follows: TGTGCCAGCAGCTTGCCCGGGAGGGATGAAAAACTGTTTTTT.

This clone was detected once. V usage is TRBV18 and J usage is TRBJ1-2, with D possibly matching TRBD1 (6 bases). CDR1 is KGHSH, CDR2 LQKENI, per germline. The CDR3 loop spans 15 amino acids. V was trimmed by 3 bases and J by 3 bases, leaving 14 bases between them. The CDR3 nucleotides are TGTGCCAGCTCACCGAACCCATGGACAGACTATGGCTACACCTTC. This codes for CASSPNPWTDYGYTF.

J is TRBJ1-1 and V is TRBV30; D is unclear. Trimming shortened V by 8 bases and J by 4 bases, and 11 bases separated the two germline ends. Germline V gene sequence: CDR1 GTSNPN, CDR2 SVGIG (reference sequence). This CDR3 has 11 amino acids. The CDR3 region has the DNA TGTGCCAGCCATATCGGCACTGAAGCTTTCTTT. This codes for CASHIGTEAFF. The whole variable domain, filled in from reference TRBV30 and TRBJ1-1, reads SQTIHQWPATLVQPVGSPLSLECTVEGTSNPNLYWYRQAAGRGLQLLFYSVGIGQISSEVPQNLSASRPQDRQFILSSKKLLLSDSGFYLCASHIGTEAFFGQGTRLTVV.

This chain joins TRBV18 and TRBJ2-1; 10 positions agree with TRBD2. Germline V gene sequence: CDR1 KGHSH, CDR2 LQKENI. V lost 3 bases to trimming and J lost 6 bases; unmatched junction nucleotides: 5. The CDR3 is made up of 15 amino acids. The chain's CDR3 is CASSPGLAVVNEQFF. For the CDR3, the DNA is TGTGCCAGCTCACCCGGACTAGCGGTAGTCAATGAGCAGTTCTTC.

This chain uses TRBV27 with TRBJ1-5, with D perhaps TRBD1 (6 bases). Trimming took 4 bases from V and 7 from J, leaving 14 bases between them. Germline assignment: CDR1 MNHEY and CDR2 SMNVEV (reference sequence). The CDR3 contains 14 residues. The CDR3, as DNA: TGTGCCAGCAGTTCAACAGGGATTACCCAGCCCCAGCATTTT. This sequence encodes CASSSTGITQPQHF.

The rearrangement joins TRBV10-3 to TRBJ2-1; D possibly corresponds to TRBD2 (5 bases). Germline lookup yields CDR1 ENHRY and CDR2 SYGVKD. The CDR3 has 12 residues. V lost 7 bases and J lost 8, with 12 bases in between. CDR3: CAITGRPDEQFF. CDR3 sequence (DNA): TGTGCCATCACTGGGAGACCGGATGAGCAGTTCTTC.

DNA for the CDR3: TGTGCCAGCAGTACGCCCCCGGGACAGGGGGCATATGGCTACACCTTC. As protein: CASSTPPGQGAYGYTF. The rearrangement joins TRBV6-2 or TRBV6-3 to TRBJ1-2, with 12 bases aligning to TRBD1. This CDR3 has 16 residues. Unmatched junction bases numbered 9, after V lost 5 bases and J lost 5 bases. Germline assignment: CDR1 MNHEY and CDR2 SVGEGT.

The chain uses TRBV2 and TRBJ1-1, with D possibly TRBD1 on 5 matching bases. The ends were cut back, 4 bases at V and 0 bases at J, with 9 bases in the middle. Germline V gene lookup returns CDR1 SNHLY and CDR2 FYNNEI. The CDR3 totals 14 residues. CDR3 sequence: CASSARTLNTEAFF. The CDR3 nucleotides read TGTGCCAGCAGTGCGCGGACACTGAACACTGAAGCTTTCTTT.

This chain links TRBV7-2 with TRBJ2-7; no firm D call. The CDR3 consists of 16 residues. Germline V lookup: CDR1 SGHTA, CDR2 FQGNSA. Trimming shortened V by 1 base and J by 3 bases, and 16 bases separated the two germline ends. CDR3 nucleotides: TGTGCCAGCAGCTTAGAGGTGACTCTTATTGACTACGAGCAGTACTTC. Translating gives CASSLEVTLIDYEQYF.

The table lists this clone with a few counts. The chain uses TRBV28 and TRBJ1-2; D unclear. The CDR3 is 13 residues long. The V end was cut by 3 bases, the J end by 1 base, with 6 bases between. CDR1 is MDHEN and CDR2 is SYDVKM in the germline V gene. DNA for the CDR3: TGTGCCAGCAGTTTTAGTGATAACTATGGCTACACCTTC. Amino acid sequence: CASSFSDNYGYTF.

The chain combines TRBV5-1 with TRBJ2-2, with 16 bases that match TRBD2. The CDR3 length is 16 residues. Germline CDR1 and CDR2: SGHRS and YFSETQ. With 4 bases clipped from V and 13 bases from J, the junction kept 10 bases outside the gene matches. The CDR3 region has the DNA TGCGCCAGCAGCCTAGACATGGGACTAGCGGGAGGGCTGCTGTTTTTT. Translating it yields CASSLDMGLAGGLLFF.

This clone has just a few counts. The rearrangement joins TRBV28 to TRBJ1-3; a weak D match, TRBD1 (5 bases). Deletions cut 5 bases from V and 2 bases from J, with 10 bases between. The CDR3 totals 14 residues. Germline lookup yields CDR1 MDHEN and CDR2 SYDVKM. DNA for the CDR3: TGTGCCAGCAGTGGGGCAGGGACTGGAAACACCATATATTTT. Its translation: CASSGAGTGNTIYF. The full variable domain, rest sourced from reference TRBV28 and TRBJ1-3, is DVKVTQSSRYLVKRTGEKVFLECVQDMDHENMFWYRQDPGLGLRLIYFSYDVKMKEKGDIPEGYSVSREKKERFSLILESASTNQTSMYLCASSGAGTGNTIYFGEGSWLTVV.

The CDR3 DNA sequence: TGTGCCAGCGCGGGGACCAACACCGGGGAGCTGTTTTTT. Encoded protein: CASAGTNTGELFF. The chain joins TRBV6-6 to TRBJ2-2; D is perhaps TRBD2 (6 bases). Germline V gene sequence: CDR1 MNHNY, CDR2 SVGAGI (reference sequence). The CDR3 totals 13 residues. Trimming removed 8 bases from V and 2 bases from J, with 9 bases in between.

This clone was seen only once. The chain joins TRBV7-2 to TRBJ1-1, with D unclear. Trimming shortened V by 2 bases and J by 3 bases, and 7 bases separated the two germline ends. CDR1 is SGHTA, CDR2 FQGNSA, per germline. The CDR3 runs to 13 residues. The CDR3 sequence is CASSLYGDTEAFF. In DNA, the CDR3 is TGTGCCAGCAGCTTATACGGGGACACTGAAGCTTTCTTT.

This chain joins TRBV28 and TRBJ1-1; D is ambiguous. V was pared by 4 bases and J by 4 bases, with 13 bases between. This CDR3 spans 14 amino acids. Germline V gene data show CDR1 as MDHEN and CDR2 as SYDVKM. CDR3 amino acids: CASSSLGGSTEAFF. In DNA form, the CDR3 reads TGTGCCAGCAGTTCCCTGGGAGGAAGCACTGAAGCTTTCTTT.

This rearrangement joins TRBV9 to TRBJ2-1; 7 bases match TRBD2. Germline V CDR1 and CDR2: SGDLS, YYNGEE. V shed 0 bases and J 2 bases; nucleotides not matched to a gene: 2. This CDR3 contains 15 residues. For the CDR3, the DNA is TGTGCCAGCAGCGTAGGGGGACTAACCTACAATGAGCAGTTCTTC. Translating it yields CASSVGGLTYNEQFF. The full variable domain, with the rest looked up from reference TRBV9 and TRBJ2-1, is DSGVTQTPKHLITATGQRVTLRCSPRSGDLSVYWYQQSLDQGLQFLIQYYNGEERAKGNILERFSAQQFPDLHSELNLSSLELGDSALYFCASSVGGLTYNEQFFGPGTRLTVL.

This clone appeared a few times. This chain uses TRBV7-6 with TRBJ1-1, with a tentative D call TRBD1 (5 bases). The germline V gene encodes CDR1 SGHVS and CDR2 FNYEAQ. This CDR3 is built from 13 residues. Trimming left V 1 base short and J 10 bases short, with 13 bases between. In DNA form, the CDR3 reads TGTGCCAGCAGCTTAGATGTATGGGGGGGAGCTTTCTTT. Amino acid sequence: CASSLDVWGGAFF.